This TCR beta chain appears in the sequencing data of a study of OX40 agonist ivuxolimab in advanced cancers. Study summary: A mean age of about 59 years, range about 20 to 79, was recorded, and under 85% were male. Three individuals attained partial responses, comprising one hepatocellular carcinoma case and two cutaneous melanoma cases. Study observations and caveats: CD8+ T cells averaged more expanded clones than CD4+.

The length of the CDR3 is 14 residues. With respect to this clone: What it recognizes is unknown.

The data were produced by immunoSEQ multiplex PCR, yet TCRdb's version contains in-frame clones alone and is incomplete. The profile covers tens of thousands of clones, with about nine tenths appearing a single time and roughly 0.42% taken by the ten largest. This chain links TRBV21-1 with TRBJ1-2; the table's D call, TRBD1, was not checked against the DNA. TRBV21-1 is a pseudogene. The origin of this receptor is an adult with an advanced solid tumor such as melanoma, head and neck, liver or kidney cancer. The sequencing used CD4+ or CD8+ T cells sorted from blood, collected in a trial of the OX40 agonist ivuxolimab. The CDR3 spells CASSRGGNYYGYTF. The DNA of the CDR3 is TGTGCCAGCAGCAGGGGCGGTAATTACTATGGCTACACCTTC.